These T cell receptor beta chains were read from a single sample in a study of OX40 agonist ivuxolimab in advanced cancers. TCRdb keeps only in-frame clones here, not all; method: immunoSEQ multiplex PCR. Of roughly 63,000 clones listed, approximately 89% are singletons. The sample in question was CD4+ or CD8+ T cells sorted from blood, obtained in a trial of the OX40 agonist ivuxolimab. These TCRs come from an adult with an advanced solid tumor such as melanoma, head and neck, liver or kidney cancer. The CDR3 runs from the conserved cysteine through the conserved F or W. The D gene is left open where the match is weak. Clone size is given for some rows only: seen once, a few or many times, or a class if the clone is expanded.

>TRBV5-4|-|TRBJ1-2|-
CASSPSGEHYGYTF
TGTGCCAGCAGCCCCTCCGGGGAACACTATGGCTACACCTTC
>TRBV7-6|TRBD2|TRBJ2-2|-
CASSRRTSGAMKFTGELFF
TGTGCCAGCAGCCGACGGACTAGCGGAGCTATGAAATTCACCGGGGAGCTGTTTTTT
>TRBV4-2|-|TRBJ2-2|-
CASSQEYFPGELFF
TGTGCCAGCAGCCAAGAATACTTCCCCGGGGAGCTGTTTTTT
>TRBV2|-|TRBJ2-1|-
CASNSAGINYNEQFF
TGTGCCAGCAATTCAGCAGGGATAAACTACAATGAGCAGTTCTTC
>TRBV28|-|TRBJ2-3|-
CASTSVGRRVRGTDTQYF
TGTGCCAGTACTTCCGTGGGACGGAGGGTGCGTGGCACAGATACGCAGTATTTT
>TRBV5-6|-|TRBJ1-3|-
CASSLGRPGNTIYF
TGTGCCAGCAGCTTGGGTAGGCCTGGAAACACCATATATTTT
>TRBV28|TRBD1|TRBJ1-1|-
CASSFPGQGTTEAFF
TGTGCCAGCAGCTTCCCGGGACAGGGGACTACTGAAGCTTTCTTT
>TRBV6-5|-|TRBJ1-4|-
CASSQRGGEEKLFF
TGTGCCAGCAGTCAGAGGGGGGGCGAGGAAAAACTGTTTTTT
>TRBV10-1|TRBD2|TRBJ2-3|-
CASKLRGGDTQYF
TGCGCCAGCAAACTCCGCGGGGGGGATACGCAGTATTTT
>TRBV2|TRBD2|TRBJ2-1|-
CASTRLAGVNNEQFF
TGTGCCAGCACCCGACTAGCGGGAGTTAACAATGAGCAGTTCTTC
>TRBV5-1|TRBD2|TRBJ2-7|-
CASSLDLTSRTYEQYF
TGCGCCAGCAGCTTGGATTTGACTAGCCGAACCTACGAGCAGTACTTC
>TRBV9|-|TRBJ1-2|-
CASTRGGNYGYTF
TGTGCCAGTACCCGGGGGGGCAACTATGGCTACACCTTC
>TRBV5-4|-|TRBJ2-7|few
CASSLAGGAGQSYEQYF
TGTGCCAGCAGCTTGGCCGGGGGGGCGGGACAGTCCTACGAGCAGTACTTC
>TRBV5-1|TRBD1|TRBJ1-3|once
CASSSTGAGNTIYF
TGCGCCAGCAGCTCGACAGGGGCTGGAAACACCATATATTTT
>TRBV15|TRBD2|TRBJ2-1|-
CATSGGTSALYNEQFF
TGTGCCACCAGCGGTGGGACTAGCGCTCTTTATAATGAGCAGTTCTTC
>TRBV9|TRBD2|TRBJ2-3|-
CASSVAPSGGKNTQYF
TGTGCCAGCAGCGTAGCGCCTAGCGGGGGGAAAAATACGCAGTATTTT
>TRBV28|-|TRBJ2-7|-
CASSLEYEQYF
TGTGCCAGCAGTTTGGAGTACGAGCAGTACTTC
>TRBV2|-|TRBJ1-4|-
CASSVLGQTNEKLFF
TGTGCCAGCAGTGTTCTGGGACAAACTAATGAAAAACTGTTTTTT
>TRBV19|-|TRBJ1-1|once
CASSSPRSEAFF
TGTGCCAGTAGTAGCCCCAGGAGCGAAGCTTTCTTT
>TRBV25-1|TRBD1|TRBJ1-6|few
CASSDRITGGWNSPLHF
TGTGCCAGCAGTGATCGTATAACAGGGGGCTGGAATTCACCCCTCCACTTT
>TRBV6-6|TRBD1|TRBJ2-7|-
CASSYRRDRAYEQYF
TGTGCCAGCAGTTACCGCCGCGACAGGGCCTACGAGCAGTACTTC
>TRBV7-9|-|TRBJ2-6|-
CASSLVVGANVLTF
TGTGCCAGCAGCTTAGTCGTAGGGGCCAACGTCCTGACTTTC
>TRBV4-2|TRBD1|TRBJ2-4|-
CASSLDRGKNIQYF
TGTGCCAGCAGTTTAGACAGGGGCAAAAACATTCAGTACTTC
>TRBV5-1|-|TRBJ1-4|-
CASSFGRASGLAEKLFF
TGCGCCAGCAGCTTTGGTCGGGCCTCGGGTCTTGCGGAAAAACTGTTTTTT
>TRBV19|TRBD1|TRBJ1-5|once
CASTRDSVFQPQHF
TGTGCCAGTACTCGGGACAGTGTATTTCAGCCCCAGCATTTT
>TRBV10-3|-|TRBJ2-7|-
CAISFKSEQYF
TGTGCCATCAGCTTTAAATCCGAGCAGTACTTC
>TRBV4-2|-|TRBJ1-3|-
CASSLTQRGDGNTIYF
TGTGCCAGCAGCCTTACCCAGCGGGGGGACGGAAACACCATATATTTT
>TRBV7-9|TRBD2|TRBJ2-7|-
CASSPRGGLYEQYF
TGTGCCAGCAGCCCCCGCGGGGGGCTCTACGAGCAGTACTTC
>TRBV11-2|TRBD2|TRBJ2-1|-
CASSGIAGTKSSYNERFF
TGTGCCAGCAGCGGCATAGCGGGCACCAAGAGCTCCTACAATGAGCGGTTCTTC
>TRBV5-8|-|TRBJ1-5|-
CASSTTEENQPQHF
TGTGCCAGCAGCACGACAGAGGAGAATCAGCCCCAGCATTTT
>TRBV2|-|TRBJ2-5|-
CASSEREPTGMKTQYF
TGTGCCAGCAGTGAAAGGGAACCGACGGGGATGAAGACCCAGTACTTC
>TRBV2|-|TRBJ1-2|-
CASSPDNYGYTF
TGTGCCAGCAGCCCGGATAACTATGGCTACACCTTC
>TRBV5-1|TRBD1|TRBJ2-3|-
CASSSRTGAPDTQYF
TGCGCCAGCAGCTCCCGGACAGGGGCCCCAGATACGCAGTATTTT
>TRBV28|TRBD1|TRBJ1-3|-
CASKRDRTAGNTIYF
TGTGCCAGCAAAAGGGACAGAACAGCTGGAAACACCATATATTTT
>TRBV7-9|-|TRBJ2-7|-
CASSFRERSYEQYF
TGTGCCAGCAGCTTCAGGGAAAGGTCGTACGAGCAGTACTTC
>TRBV9|-|TRBJ2-7|few
CASSVGGGDYEQYF
TGTGCCAGCAGCGTCGGAGGGGGTGATTACGAGCAGTACTTC
>TRBV7-6|TRBD2|TRBJ2-5|-
CASGLAGHQETQYF
TGTGCCAGTGGGCTAGCGGGACACCAAGAGACCCAGTACTTC
>TRBV6-5|-|TRBJ2-2|-
CASSPGHANTGELFF
TGTGCCAGCAGCCCAGGACACGCGAACACCGGGGAGCTGTTTTTT
>TRBV5-1|TRBD1|TRBJ2-2|-
CASSHPLGQGNTGELFF
TGCGCCAGCAGCCACCCCCTAGGACAGGGGAACACCGGGGAGCTGTTTTTT
>TRBV7-3|-|TRBJ1-1|-
CASSLTQNTEAFF
TGTGCCAGCAGCTTAACACAGAACACTGAAGCTTTCTTT
>TRBV30|TRBD2|TRBJ2-3|-
CAWSPGLAGSTDTQYF
TGTGCCTGGAGTCCCGGACTAGCGGGAAGCACAGATACGCAGTATTTT
>TRBV5-1|TRBD2|TRBJ2-3|once
CASSFGLGREGDTQYF
TGCGCCAGCAGCTTTGGGTTGGGCCGGGAGGGAGATACGCAGTATTTT
>TRBV28|TRBD1|TRBJ2-5|-
CASSATNRGTQYF
TGTGCCAGTTCGGCGACCAACAGGGGAACCCAGTACTTC
>TRBV11-2|-|TRBJ1-1|-
CASSPKYTEAFF
TGTGCCAGCAGCCCAAAGTACACTGAAGCTTTCTTT
>TRBV29-1|TRBD2|TRBJ2-3|-
CSVGGSGTDTQYF
TGCAGCGTTGGGGGTAGCGGGACAGATACGCAGTATTTT